This T cell receptor (beta chain) was retrieved from a study of cytomegalovirus exposure and HLA in healthy donors. Study outcomes and limitations: In an earlier analysis, about 87% or about 30%: the productive usage of most TCR beta V segments. The authors assumed roughly uniform sequencing depth across donors for presence/absence analyses. A list of 164 TCR beta chains associated with cytomegalovirus was given. Serostatus for CMV was the only available immune exposure information.

Use of 60 Vbeta and 13 Jbeta primers characterized the PCR. This table comes from immunoSEQ multiplex PCR, and its TCRdb copy is limited to in-frame clones, with some not included. This repertoire shows 150,000 to 250,000 clones, 82% found once; its top ten account for 0.098%. Remarks on this clone: Its antigen remains unknown.

The CDR3 is made up of 16 amino acids. The ends lost 4 bases at V and 1 base at J; junction bases unmatched: 7. The germline V gene encodes CDR1 LGHNA and CDR2 YNFKEQ. The receptor's source is a boy aged 2 to 9 in good health and CMV-seronegative. The chain recombines TRBV4-2 with TRBJ2-7, with TRBD2 matching over 10 bases. The sequencing sample was made of PBMCs. CDR3 sequence (DNA): TGTGCCAGCAGCCGGTCTAGCGGGGGAACTTCCTACGAGCAGTACTTC. Residues: CASSRSSGGTSYEQYF.